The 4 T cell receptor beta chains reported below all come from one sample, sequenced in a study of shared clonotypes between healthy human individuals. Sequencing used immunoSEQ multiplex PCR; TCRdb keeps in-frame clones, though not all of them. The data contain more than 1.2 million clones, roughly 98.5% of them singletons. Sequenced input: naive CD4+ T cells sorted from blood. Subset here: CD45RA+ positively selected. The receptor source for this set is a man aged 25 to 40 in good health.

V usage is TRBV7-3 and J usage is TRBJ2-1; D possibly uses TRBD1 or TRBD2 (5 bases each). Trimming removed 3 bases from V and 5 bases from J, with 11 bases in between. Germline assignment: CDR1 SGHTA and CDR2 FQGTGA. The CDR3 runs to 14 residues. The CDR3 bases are TGTGCCAGCAGCTTCCGGGGACCGGACAATGAGCAGTTCTTC. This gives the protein CASSFRGPDNEQFF.

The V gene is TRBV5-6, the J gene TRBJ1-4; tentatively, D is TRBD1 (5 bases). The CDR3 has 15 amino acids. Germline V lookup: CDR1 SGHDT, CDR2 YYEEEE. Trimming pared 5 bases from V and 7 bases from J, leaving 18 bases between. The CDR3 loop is CASRDRREFGEKLFF. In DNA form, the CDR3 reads TGTGCCAGCAGGGACCGCAGGGAGTTTGGTGAAAAACTGTTTTTT. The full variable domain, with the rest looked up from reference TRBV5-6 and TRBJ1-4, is DAGVTQSPTHLIKTRGQQVTLRCSPKSGHDTVSWYQQALGQGPQFIFQYYEEEERQRGNFPDRFSGHQFPNYSSELNVNALLLGDSALYLCASRDRREFGEKLFFGSGTQLSVL.

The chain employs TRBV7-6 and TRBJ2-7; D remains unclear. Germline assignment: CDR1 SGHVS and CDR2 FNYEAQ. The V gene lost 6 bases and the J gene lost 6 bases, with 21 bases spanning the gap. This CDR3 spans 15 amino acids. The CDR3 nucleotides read TGTGCCAGCAGTCAAACCGGCATAGGAAACGCCGAGCAGTACTTC. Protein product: CASSQTGIGNAEQYF.

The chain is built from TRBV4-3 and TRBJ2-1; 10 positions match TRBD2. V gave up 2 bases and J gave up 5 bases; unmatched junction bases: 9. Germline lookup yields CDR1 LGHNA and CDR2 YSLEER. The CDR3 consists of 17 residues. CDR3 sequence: CASSQILAGVIHNEQFF. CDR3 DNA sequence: TGCGCCAGCAGCCAAATCCTAGCGGGAGTTATCCACAATGAGCAGTTCTTC.